The rows below give T cell receptor beta chains drawn from one sample of a study of blood T cells in healthy people across ages. TCRdb redid the calling of the 5' RACE reads with MiXCR, one entry per CDR3 protein. The table shows around 520,000 distinct CDR3 sequences, with approximately 26% occurring only once. These same data were also listed under a study on T cells of mothers and their children.

The sequenced sample was blood. The receptors were sampled from a boy aged 2 to 10 in good health. CDR3s include the opening cysteine and the closing phenylalanine or tryptophan. Each record gives: J gene, D gene, V gene, clone size, CDR3 protein, CDR3 DNA. A D gene is named only where the DNA matches it firmly. Clone size, where shown, is once, few, many, or a class for clones that have expanded.

j_call: TRBJ1-1
d_call: -
v_call: TRBV20-1
clone_size: few
cdr3_aa: CSASLGGWVYTEAFF
cdr3_nt: TGCAGTGCTAGCCTCGGGGGGTGGGTATACACTGAAGCTTTCTTT

j_call: TRBJ2-3
d_call: -
v_call: TRBV9
clone_size: -
cdr3_aa: CASSVAGRTDTQYF
cdr3_nt: TGTGCCAGCAGCGTAGCAGGTAGGACAGATACGCAGTATTTT

j_call: TRBJ1-5
d_call: -
v_call: TRBV2
clone_size: -
cdr3_aa: CASMAISQPQHF
cdr3_nt: TGTGCCAGCATGGCAATATCTCAGCCCCAGCATTTT

j_call: TRBJ1-6
d_call: -
v_call: TRBV6-1
clone_size: many
cdr3_aa: CASSERRTSQNSPLHF
cdr3_nt: TGTGCCAGCAGTGAAAGACGGACATCTCAGAATTCACCCCTCCACTTT

j_call: TRBJ2-3
d_call: -
v_call: TRBV3-1
clone_size: few
cdr3_aa: CASSQGTWNTQYF
cdr3_nt: TGTGCCAGCAGCCAAGGAACATGGAATACGCAGTATTTT

j_call: TRBJ2-6
d_call: -
v_call: TRBV5-1
clone_size: few
cdr3_aa: CASSRAGTTPGANVLTF
cdr3_nt: TGCGCCAGCAGCAGGGCCGGGACAACTCCCGGGGCCAACGTCCTGACTTTC

j_call: TRBJ2-5
d_call: -
v_call: TRBV5-1
clone_size: -
cdr3_aa: CASSLAGGTGLETQYF
cdr3_nt: TGCGCCAGCAGCTTGGCCGGCGGGACTGGACTAGAGACCCAGTACTTC

j_call: TRBJ2-5
d_call: -
v_call: TRBV27
clone_size: -
cdr3_aa: CASSFQGGPQETQYF
cdr3_nt: TGTGCCAGCAGTTTCCAGGGAGGTCCCCAAGAGACCCAGTACTTC

j_call: TRBJ1-1
d_call: -
v_call: TRBV29-1
clone_size: -
cdr3_aa: CSVYREVWTEAFF
cdr3_nt: TGCAGCGTTTACAGGGAGGTGTGGACTGAAGCTTTCTTT

j_call: TRBJ1-3
d_call: -
v_call: TRBV11-2
clone_size: -
cdr3_aa: CASSLVSGSGNTIYF
cdr3_nt: TGTGCCAGCAGCTTGGTCTCAGGCTCTGGAAACACCATATATTTT

j_call: TRBJ2-1
d_call: -
v_call: TRBV5-1
clone_size: -
cdr3_aa: CASSLSSPLYNEQFF
cdr3_nt: TGCGCCAGCAGCTTGAGCTCCCCCTTATACAATGAGCAGTTCTTC

j_call: TRBJ2-2
d_call: TRBD2
v_call: TRBV6-5
clone_size: few
cdr3_aa: CASSYSASGRGNTGELFF
cdr3_nt: TGTGCCAGCAGTTACTCGGCTAGCGGGAGAGGAAACACCGGGGAGCTGTTTTTT

j_call: TRBJ1-2
d_call: -
v_call: TRBV12-3/TRBV12-4
clone_size: -
cdr3_aa: CASSPLGLYGHTF
cdr3_nt: TGTGCCAGCAGTCCCCTGGGGCTCTATGGCCACACCTTC

j_call: TRBJ1-2
d_call: TRBD1
v_call: TRBV29-1
clone_size: -
cdr3_aa: CSVDGQGAYGYTF
cdr3_nt: TGCAGCGTTGACGGCCAGGGGGCGTATGGCTACACCTTC

j_call: TRBJ2-7
d_call: -
v_call: TRBV6-5
clone_size: -
cdr3_aa: CASNGDLYGEQYF
cdr3_nt: TGTGCCAGCAACGGGGACCTTTATGGCGAGCAGTACTTC

j_call: TRBJ2-7
d_call: -
v_call: TRBV27
clone_size: -
cdr3_aa: CASSLSGTFSYEQYF
cdr3_nt: TGTGCCAGCAGTTTATCGGGGACCTTCTCCTACGAGCAGTACTTC

j_call: TRBJ2-5
d_call: -
v_call: TRBV5-1
clone_size: many
cdr3_aa: CASSSTITQYF
cdr3_nt: TGCGCCAGCAGCTCCACCATCACCCAGTACTTC

j_call: TRBJ2-3
d_call: TRBD1
v_call: TRBV7-9
clone_size: -
cdr3_aa: CASSLPDRADTQYF
cdr3_nt: TGTGCCAGCAGCTTACCCGACAGGGCGGATACGCAGTATTTT

j_call: TRBJ1-2
d_call: -
v_call: TRBV20-1
clone_size: -
cdr3_aa: CSARGVRGTTYGYTF
cdr3_nt: TGCAGTGCTAGGGGGGTTAGAGGCACGACTTATGGCTACACCTTC

j_call: TRBJ2-5
d_call: TRBD2
v_call: TRBV4-3
clone_size: -
cdr3_aa: CASSQDSTSGSGETQYF
cdr3_nt: TGCGCCAGCAGCCAAGATTCAACTAGCGGGAGCGGTGAGACCCAGTACTTC